This paragraph covers one TCR beta chain sequence. Its antigen target is currently unknown. The input lacks base qualities; no much larger clone sits a single base away. RNA was extracted with the RNeasy kit and roughly 0.45 to 1 ug was reverse transcribed using random hexamers. TCR beta CDR3 regions were amplified with the immunoSEQ multiplex PCR assay covering 54 Vbeta and 13 Jbeta segments. To correct PCR amplification bias, a synthetic template baseline was used for both primer optimization and computational correction. The study's processing was this. Reads were assigned to V, D and J genes according to IMGT and analyzed in immunoSEQ Analyzer, with only productive sequences retained. Clonality was computed as one minus Shannon entropy normalized by log2 of the number of productive unique sequences. For each patient and control, public and private clones were evaluated within the 100 most prevalent clones. Clones were defined as Susac-specific if absent from the healthy and MS cohorts, from around 1,000 published viral clones and from other ImmuneACCESS disease sequences. TCRdb took the public reads, trimmed them with fastp at Q25, ran MiXCR for clone calling and kept in-frame beta chains. Rows matching on CDR3 protein sequence are summarized as one entry with the most common DNA and genes. Clone size and V and J calls follow TCRdb, not the original study. This sample comprises 150,000 to 250,000 distinct CDR3 sequences, over 90% of them detected only once. 0.093% of the sample lies in the top ten.

Based on the germline V gene (reference sequence), the CDR1 and CDR2 sequences are SGHNT and YYREEE. From the cysteine through the phenylalanine, the CDR3 covers 17 amino acids. The kept DNA is CDR3 alone, 51 bases in frame from the first base. Germline trimming: 0 bases from V, 5 bases from J; junction bases outside gene matches: 12. The sample originates from a study of CD8 T cells in Susac syndrome (dated by TCRdb to about 2019). Regarding the complete study: Repertoire sequencing was used to test whether CD8+ T cell activation and differentiation in Susac syndrome was antigen driven.

Overall study results and their limits: The study acknowledged that relatively few individuals were included in the TCR sequencing and HLA analysis.

Peripheral blood CD8+ and CD4+ T cells from healthy donors, Susac syndrome patients and multiple sclerosis patients were profiled using high-throughput TCR beta sequencing. The multiple sclerosis controls were treatment-naive patients who had stable or active relapsing-remitting disease and met the revised McDonald criteria. Bulk CD8+ and CD4+ T cells were purified by magnetic negative isolation, whereas CD8+ TEMRA cells were enriched by FACS. Blood was collected in EDTA tubes and processed within 24 hours, with PBMCs isolated through density gradient centrifugation. PBMCs intended for TCR sequencing were cryopreserved in liquid nitrogen and thawed later in a water bath at 37 degrees C. Purity of sorted or isolated CD4+, CD8+ and CD8+ TEMRA cells was at least 90%.

Sequences were obtained from CD4+ T cells from PBMCs. The TCR sequence derives from a human donor with multiple sclerosis. The chain links TRBV5-4 with TRBJ2-5; 8 bases in between match TRBD1. The CDR3: CASSLEGLAGGAETQYF. The bases read TGTGCCAGCAGCTTGGAAGGGCTCGCAGGGGGCGCGGAGACCCAGTACTTC.